Included here is one TCR beta chain sequence, with context. Its cognate antigen is unknown. This sample stems from a study of chemoradiotherapy in HPV16-positive cancers. General study results and limits: Candidate HPV-specific clones and E7-related TCR motifs grew in tumor during treatment.

Sequenced by immunoSEQ multiplex PCR; TCRdb stores in-frame clones only, minus some. The sample includes some 10,000 clones, roughly 70% of them seen just once. The CDR3 length is 15 residues. The V gene's germline CDR1 is SNHLY and CDR2 FYNNEI. J was trimmed by 6 bases and V by 6 bases; bases with no gene match: 8. V and J are TRBV2 and TRBJ1-5; 10 positions agree with TRBD1. Sampling was done from a patient who underwent chemoradiotherapy. This TCR came from a human donor with HPV-associated anogenital cancer. CDR3 bases: TGTGCCAGCAGAGGGGACAGGGGTGATCGTCAGCCCCAGCATTTT. Its translation: CASRGDRGDRQPQHF.